This T cell receptor (beta chain) emerged from a study of T cell repertoires in cytomegalovirus infection. General study points: Within the response measured ex vivo, HLA-C-restricted CMV-specific TCR beta clonotypes were dominant. Cumulative frequency (of public TCR beta family members) identified carriers of CMV plus the relevant HLA.

CDR3 length: 12 amino acids. Germline assignment: CDR1 MNHEY and CDR2 SVGEGT. V was shortened by 3 bases and J by 7 bases, with 7 bases between the two germline ends. TCRdb ran MiXCR on the reads and lists one entry per CDR3 protein. This sample has 500,000 to 600,000 distinct CDR3 sequences; 16% occur once, and the top ten carry more than 20%. Note on this clonotype: Its antigen is undetermined.

The TCR sequence derives from a human donor in good health (CMV status not recorded). Some clones in this sample may be carry-over from other donors' samples. The chain employs TRBV6-2 or TRBV6-3 and TRBJ2-1; D is unclear. Sequenced input: CD8+ T cells from PBMCs. This chain's CDR3 is CASSYSVNEQFF. CDR3 nucleotide sequence: TGTGCCAGCAGTTATTCCGTGAATGAGCAGTTCTTC.